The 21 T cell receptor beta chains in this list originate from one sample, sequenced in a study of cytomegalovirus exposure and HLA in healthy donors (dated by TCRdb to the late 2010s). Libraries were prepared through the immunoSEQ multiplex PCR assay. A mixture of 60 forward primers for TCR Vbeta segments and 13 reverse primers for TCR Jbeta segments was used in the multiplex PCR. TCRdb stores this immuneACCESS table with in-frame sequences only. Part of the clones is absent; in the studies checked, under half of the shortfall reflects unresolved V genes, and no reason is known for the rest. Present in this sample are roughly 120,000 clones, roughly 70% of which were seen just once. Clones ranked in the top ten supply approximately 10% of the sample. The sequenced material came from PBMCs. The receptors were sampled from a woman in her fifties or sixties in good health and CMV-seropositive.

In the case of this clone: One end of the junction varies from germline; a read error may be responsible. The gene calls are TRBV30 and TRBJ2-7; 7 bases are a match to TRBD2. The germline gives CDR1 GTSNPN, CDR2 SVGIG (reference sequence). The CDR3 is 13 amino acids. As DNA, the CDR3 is TGTACCTGGAGTTCTAGCGGATCCTACGAGCAGTACTTC. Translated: CTWSSSGSYEQYF.

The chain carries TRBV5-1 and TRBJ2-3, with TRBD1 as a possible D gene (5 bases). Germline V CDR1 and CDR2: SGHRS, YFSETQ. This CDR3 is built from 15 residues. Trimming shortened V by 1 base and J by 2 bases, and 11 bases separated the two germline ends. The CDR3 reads CASSLNPGPTDTQYF. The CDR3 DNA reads TGCGCCAGCAGCTTGAATCCAGGGCCCACAGATACGCAGTATTTT. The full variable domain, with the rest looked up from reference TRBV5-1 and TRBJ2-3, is KAGVTQTPRYLIKTRGQQVTLSCSPISGHRSVSWYQQTPGQGLQFLFEYFSETQRNKGNFPGRFSGRQFSNSRSEMNVSTLELGDSALYLCASSLNPGPTDTQYFGPGTRLTVL.

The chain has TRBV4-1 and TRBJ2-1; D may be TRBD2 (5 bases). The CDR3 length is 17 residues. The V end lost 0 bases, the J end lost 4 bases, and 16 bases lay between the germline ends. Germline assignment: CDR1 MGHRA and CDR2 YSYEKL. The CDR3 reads CASSQERGNNRYNEQFF. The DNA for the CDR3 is TGCGCCAGCAGCCAAGAACGAGGGAACAATAGGTACAATGAGCAGTTCTTC.

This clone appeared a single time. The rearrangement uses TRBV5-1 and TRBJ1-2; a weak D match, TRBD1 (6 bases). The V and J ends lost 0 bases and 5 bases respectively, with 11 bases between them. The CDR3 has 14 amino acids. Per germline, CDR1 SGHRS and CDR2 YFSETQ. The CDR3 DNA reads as TGCGCCAGCAGCTTGGACACAGGGTTTTATGGCTACACCTTC. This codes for CASSLDTGFYGYTF.

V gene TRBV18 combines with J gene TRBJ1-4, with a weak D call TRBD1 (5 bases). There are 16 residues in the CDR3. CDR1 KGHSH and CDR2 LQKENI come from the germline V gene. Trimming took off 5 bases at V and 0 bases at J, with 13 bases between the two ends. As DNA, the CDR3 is TGTGCCAGCTCATCCTACCAGGGTGCAACTAATGAAAAACTGTTTTTT. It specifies CASSSYQGATNEKLFF.

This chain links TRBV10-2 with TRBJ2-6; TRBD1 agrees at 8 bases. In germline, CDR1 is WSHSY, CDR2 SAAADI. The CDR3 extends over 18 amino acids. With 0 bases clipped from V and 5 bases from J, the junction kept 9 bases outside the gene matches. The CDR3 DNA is TGCGCCAGCAGTGAGTCTAAGACAGGGGTTGAGCGGGCCAACGTCCTGACTTTC. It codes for CASSESKTGVERANVLTF.

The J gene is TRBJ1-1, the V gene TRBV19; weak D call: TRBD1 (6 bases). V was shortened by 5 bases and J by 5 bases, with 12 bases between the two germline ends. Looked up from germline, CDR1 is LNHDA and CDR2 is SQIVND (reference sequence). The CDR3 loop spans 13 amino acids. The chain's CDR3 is CASSEPQGTEAFF. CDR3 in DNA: TGTGCCAGTAGTGAGCCACAGGGAACTGAAGCTTTCTTT.

This chain's CDR3 is CASSQDGGGGHNEQFF. In DNA form, the CDR3 reads TGTGCCAGCAGCCAAGATGGGGGGGGCGGTCACAATGAGCAGTTCTTC. The chain couples TRBV14 to TRBJ2-1, with D maybe TRBD2 (7 bases). V lost 0 bases and J 5 bases, leaving 14 bases between the germline ends. This CDR3 is built from 16 residues. Germline V gene data show CDR1 as SGHDN and CDR2 as FVKESK.

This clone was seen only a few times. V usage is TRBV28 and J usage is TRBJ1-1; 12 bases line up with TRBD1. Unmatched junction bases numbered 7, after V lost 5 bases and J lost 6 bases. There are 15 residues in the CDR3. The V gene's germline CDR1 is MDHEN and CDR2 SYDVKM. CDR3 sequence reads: CASSPGTGGDAEAFF. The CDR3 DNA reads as TGTGCCAGCAGTCCCGGGACAGGGGGCGACGCTGAAGCTTTCTTT.

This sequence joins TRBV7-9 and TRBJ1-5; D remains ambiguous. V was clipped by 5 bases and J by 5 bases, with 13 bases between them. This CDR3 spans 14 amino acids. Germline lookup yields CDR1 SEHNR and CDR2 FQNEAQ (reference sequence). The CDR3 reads CASSKDGDYQPQHF. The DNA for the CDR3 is TGTGCCAGCAGCAAGGACGGGGATTATCAGCCCCAGCATTTT. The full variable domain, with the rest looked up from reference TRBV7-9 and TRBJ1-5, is DTGVSQNPRHKITKRGQNVTFRCDPISEHNRLYWYRQTLGQGPEFLTYFQNEAQLEKSRLLSDRFSAERPKGSFSTLEIQRTEQGDSAMYLCASSKDGDYQPQHFGDGTRLSIL.

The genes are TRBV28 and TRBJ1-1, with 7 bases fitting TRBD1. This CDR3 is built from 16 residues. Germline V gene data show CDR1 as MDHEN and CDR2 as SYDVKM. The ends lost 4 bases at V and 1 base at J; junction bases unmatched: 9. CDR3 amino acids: CASSSPGGGTNTEAFF. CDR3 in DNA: TGTGCCAGCAGTTCTCCAGGGGGTGGAACGAACACTGAAGCTTTCTTT.

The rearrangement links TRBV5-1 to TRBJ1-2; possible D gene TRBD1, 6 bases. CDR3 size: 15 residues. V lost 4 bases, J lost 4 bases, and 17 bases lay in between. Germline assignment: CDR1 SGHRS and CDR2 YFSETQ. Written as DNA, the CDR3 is TGCGCCAGCAGCCCGGAGGGGGGGGATTTCTATGGCTACACCTTC. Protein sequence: CASSPEGGDFYGYTF.

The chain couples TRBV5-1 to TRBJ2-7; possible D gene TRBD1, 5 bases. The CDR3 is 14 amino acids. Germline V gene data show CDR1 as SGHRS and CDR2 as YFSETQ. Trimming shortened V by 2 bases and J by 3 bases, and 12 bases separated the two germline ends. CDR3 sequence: CASSFGQGIYEQYF. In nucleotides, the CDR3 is TGCGCCAGCAGCTTCGGCCAGGGTATCTACGAGCAGTACTTC. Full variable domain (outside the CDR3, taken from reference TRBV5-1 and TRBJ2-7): KAGVTQTPRYLIKTRGQQVTLSCSPISGHRSVSWYQQTPGQGLQFLFEYFSETQRNKGNFPGRFSGRQFSNSRSEMNVSTLELGDSALYLCASSFGQGIYEQYFGPGTRLTVT.

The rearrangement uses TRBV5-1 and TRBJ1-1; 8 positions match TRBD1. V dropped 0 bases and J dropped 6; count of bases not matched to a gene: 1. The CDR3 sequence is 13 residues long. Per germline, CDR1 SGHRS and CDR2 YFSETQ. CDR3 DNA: TGCGCCAGCAGCTTGGGACAGGGGCCTGAAGCTTTCTTT. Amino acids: CASSLGQGPEAFF.

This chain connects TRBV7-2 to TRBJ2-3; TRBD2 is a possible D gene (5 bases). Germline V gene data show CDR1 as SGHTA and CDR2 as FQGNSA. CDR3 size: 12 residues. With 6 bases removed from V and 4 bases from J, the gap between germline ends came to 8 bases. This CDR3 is CASRSGSDTQYF. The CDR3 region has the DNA TGTGCCAGCAGGTCGGGGTCAGATACGCAGTATTTT.

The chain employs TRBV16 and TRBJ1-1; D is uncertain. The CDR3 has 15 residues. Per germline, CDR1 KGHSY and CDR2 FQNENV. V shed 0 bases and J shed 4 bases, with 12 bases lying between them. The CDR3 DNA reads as TGTGCCAGCAGCCAATCGTCGGGCGGAGGCACTGAAGCTTTCTTT. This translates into CASSQSSGGGTEAFF.

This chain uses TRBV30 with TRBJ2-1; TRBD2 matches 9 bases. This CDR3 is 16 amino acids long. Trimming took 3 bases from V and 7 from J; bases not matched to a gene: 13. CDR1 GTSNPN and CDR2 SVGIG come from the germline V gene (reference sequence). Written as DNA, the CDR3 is TGTGCCTGGAGCCCATTAGCGGGAGTCGTCCGGAATGAGCAGTTCTTC. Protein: CAWSPLAGVVRNEQFF.

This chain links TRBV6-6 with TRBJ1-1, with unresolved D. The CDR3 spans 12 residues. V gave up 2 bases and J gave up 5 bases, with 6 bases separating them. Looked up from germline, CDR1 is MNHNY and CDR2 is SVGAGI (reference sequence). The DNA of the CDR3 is TGTGCCAGCAGTTACGTCGGTACTGAAGCTTTCTTT. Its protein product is CASSYVGTEAFF.

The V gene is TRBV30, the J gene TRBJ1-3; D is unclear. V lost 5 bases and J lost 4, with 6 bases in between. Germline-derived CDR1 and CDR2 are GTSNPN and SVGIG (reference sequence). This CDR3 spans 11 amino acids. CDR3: CAWEAGNTIYF. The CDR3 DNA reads TGTGCCTGGGAAGCCGGAAACACCATATATTTT.

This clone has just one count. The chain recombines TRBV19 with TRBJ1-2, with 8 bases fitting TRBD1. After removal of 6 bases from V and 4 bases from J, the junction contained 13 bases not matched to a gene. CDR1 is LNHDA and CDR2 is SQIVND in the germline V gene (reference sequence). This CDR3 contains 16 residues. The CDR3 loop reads CASSASWTGTTYGYTF. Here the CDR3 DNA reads TGTGCCAGTAGCGCCTCCTGGACAGGGACGACCTATGGCTACACCTTC.

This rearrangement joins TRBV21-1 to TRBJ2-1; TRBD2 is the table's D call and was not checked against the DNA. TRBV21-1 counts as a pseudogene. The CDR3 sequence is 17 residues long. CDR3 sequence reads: CASTLGKVSGIDNEQFF. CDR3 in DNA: TGTGCCAGCACCCTGGGTAAGGTTAGCGGGATCGACAATGAGCAGTTCTTC.